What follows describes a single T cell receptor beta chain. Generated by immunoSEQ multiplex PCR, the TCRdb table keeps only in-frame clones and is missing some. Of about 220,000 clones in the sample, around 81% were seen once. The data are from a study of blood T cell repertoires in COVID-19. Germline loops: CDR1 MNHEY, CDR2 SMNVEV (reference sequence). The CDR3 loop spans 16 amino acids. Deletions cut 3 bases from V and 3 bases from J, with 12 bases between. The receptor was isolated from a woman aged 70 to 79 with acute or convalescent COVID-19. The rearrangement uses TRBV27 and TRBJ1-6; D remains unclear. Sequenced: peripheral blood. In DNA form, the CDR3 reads TGTGCCAGCAGTTTCCTGTCAGGAGGCTATAATTCACCCCTCCACTTT. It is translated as CASSFLSGGYNSPLHF.